This TCR beta chain was retrieved from a study of T cell clones after liver transplantation. In the study overall: Samples came pre-transplant, pre-randomization before withdrawal, and post-randomization after withdrawal ended. Study conclusions and caveats: These preliminary findings come from unstandardized post-transplant sampling times.

For this clone: Its antigen is not identified.

Trimming took 1 base from V and 4 from J; bases not matched to a gene: 6. Germline V gene data show CDR1 as SGHTA and CDR2 as FQGNSA. The CDR3 sequence is 16 residues long. Sequencing used immunoSEQ multiplex PCR; TCRdb keeps in-frame clones, though not all of them. In the table there are about 80,000 clones, 80% to 85% of which are singletons. Sequenced here: CD4+ T cells from blood, sampled approximately 45 months after liver transplant. This TCR was recovered from a human patient who received a liver transplant. Part of the T cell pool may stem from the graft donor. This chain links TRBV7-2 with TRBJ1-1; 10 nucleotides match TRBD1. CDR3 sequence: CASSLGADRGRTEAFF. DNA of the CDR3: TGTGCCAGCAGCTTAGGGGCCGACAGGGGGCGCACTGAAGCTTTCTTT.